The next 4 T cell receptor beta chains were all read from a single sample in a study of Graves' ophthalmopathy and Graves' hyperthyroidism. RNA transcripts provided the template for amplifying TCR beta CDR3 regions. First-round RT-PCR employed HTBI primers, with a second-round multiplex PCR after it. Using its own MiXCR run on the multiplex PCR reads, TCRdb lists one record per CDR3 protein. The sample includes 560,000 or so distinct CDR3 sequences, 39% seen only once; the top ten take 3.5% to 4.5%. The sequenced material came from peripheral blood or thyroid tissue (not recorded which). These receptors were obtained from an adult man with Graves' hyperthyroidism.

This clonotype was picked up many times. In nucleotides, the CDR3 is TGCAGTGCTAGAGATCCGAGAGAGGGAGTAGGATACGAGCAGTACTTC. As protein: CSARDPREGVGYEQYF. This sequence joins TRBV20-1 and TRBJ2-7; D may be TRBD2 (5 bases). Per germline, CDR1 DFQATT and CDR2 SNEGSKA (reference sequence). Trimming removed 0 bases from V and 4 bases from J, with 19 bases in between. CDR3 length equals 16 residues.

This clonotype was counted ten times or more. This chain connects TRBV25-1 to TRBJ1-5, with D uncertain. CDR3 length equals 21 residues. The V end lost 2 bases, the J end lost 0 bases, and 26 bases lay between the germline ends. Germline lookup yields CDR1 MGHDK and CDR2 SYGVNS. CDR3 residues: CASSERPRWETNNNSNQPQHF. CDR3 bases: TGTGCCAGCAGTGAACGACCGCGGTGGGAGACTAATAATAATAGCAATCAGCCCCAGCATTTT.

This clonotype was observed many times. This may be a read error, as it is one base from a much larger clone. This rearrangement joins TRBV29-1 to TRBJ1-5; 7 bases fit TRBD1. Germline CDR1 reads SQVTM; CDR2 reads ANQGSEA. With V trimmed by 4 bases and J by 6 bases, 9 bases remained unmatched. The CDR3 contains 14 residues. DNA of the CDR3: TGCAGCGTTGCGCAACAGGGGCGGAGTCAGCCCCAGCATTTT. Translation gives CSVAQQGRSQPQHF.

The chain employs TRBV4-1 and TRBJ2-5; 8 nucleotides line up with TRBD2. The V gene's germline CDR1 is MGHRA and CDR2 YSYEKL. The length of the CDR3 is 15 residues. V lost 4 bases to trimming and J lost 11 bases; unmatched junction nucleotides: 15. In DNA, the CDR3 is TGCGCCAGCAGCCTCCCCACTAGCGGCAACAATGAGCAGTACTTC. The encoded protein is CASSLPTSGNNEQYF.